A selection of T cell receptor beta chains follows, all from one sample in a study of blood T cell repertoires in COVID-19. The protocol was immunoSEQ multiplex PCR, while the TCRdb copy is restricted to in-frame clones and leaves out a portion. The data contain 250,000 to 300,000 clones, over 75% of them singletons. Source material: peripheral blood. The receptor set was obtained from a man aged 45 to 65 with active or convalescent COVID-19. CDR3s leave out the opening cysteine and the closing phenylalanine or tryptophan. The order of the fields is D gene, clone size, CDR3 length, J gene, V gene, CDR3 protein. D genes are given only for firm matches. A clone size is listed for some rows: how often the clone was seen (once, few, many), or a class if it is expanded.

-	once	10	TRBJ2-7	TRBV3-1/TRBV3-2	ASSQFLALQY
TRBD1	-	12	TRBJ2-7	TRBV18	ASSPNTGGNEQY
TRBD2	-	12	TRBJ2-7	TRBV9	ASSVGLAGDEQY
-	-	12	TRBJ2-1	TRBV9	ASSTWDNYNEQF
-	-	10	TRBJ2-7	TRBV29-1	SVGQAHGEQY
TRBD1	-	13	TRBJ2-7	TRBV30	AWSRGQGISYEQY
-	-	12	TRBJ2-2	TRBV27	ASSLSADTGELF
TRBD2	-	13	TRBJ2-1	TRBV7-2	ASTILAGGYNEQF
-	-	13	TRBJ2-7	TRBV5-6	ASSYLTGFPYEQY
TRBD1	-	13	TRBJ1-1	TRBV19	ASSWPGQGNTEAF
-	-	13	TRBJ1-2	TRBV7-9	ASSLVEGRTYGYT
TRBD2	-	11	TRBJ2-1	TRBV5-1	ASSEGLAGGQF
TRBD2	-	12	TRBJ2-1	TRBV5-1	ASSLGGRTGEQF
-	-	11	TRBJ1-2	TRBV12-3/TRBV12-4	ASSLQTAGGYT
TRBD2	-	14	TRBJ2-1	TRBV15	ATSRDLPSGRNEQF
-	-	15	TRBJ1-2	TRBV18	ASSLPAGGLANYGYT
TRBD2	-	13	TRBJ2-1	TRBV3-1/TRBV3-2	ASSRGLAGNNEQF
-	-	10	TRBJ1-3	TRBV5-5	ASSLEGNTIY
-	-	12	TRBJ1-5	TRBV30	AWSGMGTNQPQH
-	-	11	TRBJ2-4	TRBV6-1	ASSEEGKNIQY
-	few	13	TRBJ2-7	TRBV2	ASSAVGQRTYEQY
TRBD1	-	12	TRBJ1-2	TRBV5-6	ASSQQGTGYGYT
TRBD2	-	17	TRBJ2-4	TRBV7-9	ASSLATSGDPMGKNIQY
TRBD1	-	13	TRBJ1-3	TRBV7-2	ASSLGGTGGNTIY
TRBD2	-	18	TRBJ2-1	TRBV23-1	ASSHPGLAGVSVPYNEQF
-	-	11	TRBJ1-5	TRBV4-1	ASSQGGDQPQH
-	few	14	TRBJ2-1	TRBV5-6	ASSSLVRGWGNEQF
-	-	11	TRBJ1-4	TRBV29-1	SVAWAGGEKLF
TRBD2	-	12	TRBJ2-7	TRBV6-5	ASRIAGATYEQY
TRBD2	-	12	TRBJ2-7	TRBV7-9	ASSSLAGYREQY
-	-	12	TRBJ1-1	TRBV2	ASSDGFMNTEAF
-	-	12	TRBJ1-5	TRBV2	ASSESGPGLPQH
-	-	13	TRBJ2-5	TRBV5-4	ASSLQGGGPETQY
TRBD1	-	15	TRBJ2-7	TRBV30	AWSRDYVGTGGGEQY
TRBD1	-	14	TRBJ2-1	TRBV7-8	ASSLGGSGQGNEQF
-	-	14	TRBJ1-6	TRBV10-2	ASSEPPGVGNSPLH
-	-	12	TRBJ1-1	TRBV6-6	ASSYSDPGTEAF
-	-	13	TRBJ2-6	TRBV19	ASSMGSSGANVLT
-	-	11	TRBJ2-7	TRBV3-1/TRBV3-2	ASSPPGRREQY
TRBD2	-	14	TRBJ2-1	TRBV25-1	ASSARLAGGSNEQF
TRBD1	-	14	TRBJ2-7	TRBV4-3	ASSQDWGQGIEEQY
TRBD2	-	17	TRBJ2-1	TRBV7-8	ASSLGLVAGGPSRNEQF
-	-	12	TRBJ1-5	TRBV7-2	ASRPGGGNQPQH
-	-	10	TRBJ1-1	TRBV6-5	ASSNSWGLTF
-	-	11	TRBJ1-1	TRBV19	ASSIEGGAEAF
-	-	11	TRBJ2-1	TRBV2	ASSVLTRGEQF
TRBD2	-	15	TRBJ2-2	TRBV19	ASSFRLAGGPTGELF
-	few	10	TRBJ2-7	TRBV29-1	SVVVLAAEQY